Presented here are 4 T cell receptor beta chains from one specimen sequenced in a study of blood T cell repertoires in COVID-19. Measured with immunoSEQ multiplex PCR; TCRdb has only the in-frame clones, and not every one. The sample lists some 150,000 clones, roughly nine tenths occurring once. Sequencing was done on a sample of peripheral blood. The receptors originated from an older woman with COVID-19, enrolled during active disease.

The chain joins TRBV18 to TRBJ2-2; 11 bases fit TRBD2. Germline CDR1 KGHSH, CDR2 LQKENI. This CDR3 region has 18 residues. J lost 2 bases, V lost 1 base, and 6 bases had no gene match. CDR3 in amino acids: CASSPLPGTSGNTGELFF. The CDR3 coding sequence is TGTGCCAGCTCACCACTACCCGGGACTAGCGGAAACACCGGGGAGCTGTTTTTT. The full variable domain, with the rest looked up from reference TRBV18 and TRBJ2-2, is NAGVMQNPRHLVRRRGQEARLRCSPMKGHSHVYWYRQLPEEGLKFMVYLQKENIIDESGMPKERFSAEFPKEGPSILRIQQVVRGDSAAYFCASSPLPGTSGNTGELFFGEGSRLTVL.

Concerning this clone: Different DNA sequences within this sample yield the same CDR3. The chain couples TRBV7-2 to TRBJ1-5, with D possibly TRBD1 on 6 matching bases. The CDR3 spans 15 residues. Germline V gene sequence: CDR1 SGHTA, CDR2 FQGNSA. V shed 1 base and J shed 1 base, with 8 bases lying between them. The CDR3 loop reads CASSLVTGSNQPQHF. The CDR3 DNA is TGTGCCAGCAGCTTAGTGACAGGAAGCAATCAGCCCCAGCATTTT.

The V and J genes are TRBV24-1 and TRBJ1-1; 9 bases are a match to TRBD1. The germline CDR1 and CDR2 sequences are KGHDR and SFDVKD. Unmatched junction bases numbered 7, after V lost 5 bases and J lost 1 base. This CDR3 is 16 amino acids long. Written as DNA, the CDR3 is TGTGCCACCAGTGGTGGGACAGGGTGGAAGAACACTGAAGCTTTCTTT. Amino acids: CATSGGTGWKNTEAFF.

The table lists this clone with a few counts. J is TRBJ1-1 and V is TRBV19; TRBD1 is a possible D gene (6 bases). The V end was cut by 2 bases, the J end by 6 bases, with 7 bases between. The germline gives CDR1 LNHDA, CDR2 SQIVND (reference sequence). The CDR3 sequence is 12 residues long. Here the CDR3 reads CASSIRQAEAFF. For the CDR3, the DNA is TGTGCCAGTAGTATAAGACAGGCTGAAGCTTTCTTT.